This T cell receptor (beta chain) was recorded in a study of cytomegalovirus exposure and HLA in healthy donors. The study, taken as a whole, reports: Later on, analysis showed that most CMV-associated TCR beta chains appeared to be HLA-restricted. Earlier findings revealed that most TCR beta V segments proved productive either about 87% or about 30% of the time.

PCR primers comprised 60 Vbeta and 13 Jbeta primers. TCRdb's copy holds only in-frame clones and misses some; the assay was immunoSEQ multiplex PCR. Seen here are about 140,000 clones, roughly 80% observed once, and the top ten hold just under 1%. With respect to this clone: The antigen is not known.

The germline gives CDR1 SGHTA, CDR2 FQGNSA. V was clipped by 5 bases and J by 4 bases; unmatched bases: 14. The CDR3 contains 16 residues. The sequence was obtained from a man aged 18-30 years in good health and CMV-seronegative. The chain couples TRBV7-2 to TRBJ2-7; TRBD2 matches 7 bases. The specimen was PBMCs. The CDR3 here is CASSLLPGGGAYEQYF. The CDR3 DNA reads TGTGCCAGCAGCCTACTCCCGGGGGGTGGGGCTTACGAGCAGTACTTC.